This T cell receptor (beta chain) was found in a study of identical twins. This clonotype turned up a few times. The CDR3 extends over 15 amino acids. V shed 1 base and J 7 bases; nucleotides not matched to a gene: 6. CDR1 is SGHRS and CDR2 is YFSETQ in the germline V gene. A template switching step contributed a universal primer site, while unique molecular identifiers were present in the cDNA. Using its own MiXCR run on the 5' RACE reads, TCRdb lists one record per CDR3 protein. The table shows 450,000 or so distinct CDR3 sequences, with approximately 24% occurring only once. The data were also submitted as part of a second study, on T cells expressing NK-cell markers. That report notes: Seropositivity for HCMV was found in most of the eight sequenced donors, with one seronegative. Among CD8+ T cells from six donors, dominant NKG2C+ clonotypes accounted for about 1.0-7.0%.

The receptor comes from a woman aged 18-30 years in good health. Material for sequencing was CD4+ T cells sorted from blood. The chain recombines TRBV5-1 with TRBJ2-1; TRBD2 matches 9 bases. CDR3 residues: CASSLSSGSRNEQFF. The DNA for the CDR3 is TGCGCCAGCAGCTTGAGTAGCGGGAGTAGGAATGAGCAGTTCTTC.